This TCR beta chain was found in a study of T-cell memory formation after mild COVID-19. Study as a whole: The two donors had largely donor-specific TCR clusters.

In this sample, this clonotype turned up a few times. Its specificity is not known. 5'RACE with constant-segment primers yielded barcoded, UMI-tagged TCR alpha and TCR beta cDNA libraries. One entry per CDR3 protein, called by TCRdb with MiXCR from the 5' RACE reads. The table lists around 420,000 distinct CDR3 sequences, 24% of them singletons. Findings and limits, study-wide: Pre-infection memory contained some responding clones, which suggested that cross-reactive memory had joined. Clones that contracted from day 15 to 85 were balanced CD4/CD8, while later expanders leaned CD4+.

Sequences were obtained from PBMCs or a T cell subset sorted from them (not recorded which). This clonotype was sampled from an adult woman who had mild COVID-19 (a few samples of this study predate the infection). Cell type and time point are not known.

CDR3 nucleotide sequence: TGCGCCAGCAGCCTCCGGACAGAGACTTATAATTCACCCCTCCACTTT. Its protein is CASSLRTETYNSPLHF. This sequence joins TRBV4-1 and TRBJ1-6, with D perhaps matching TRBD1 (6 bases). Germline CDR1 MGHRA, CDR2 YSYEKL. V lost 4 bases, J lost 4 bases, and 14 bases lay in between. The length of the CDR3 is 16 residues.